Listed below are T cell receptor beta chains from one sample, sequenced in a study of graft-versus-host responses after intestinal transplantation. These receptors' targets are unknown. The assay was immunoSEQ multiplex PCR, and TCRdb's table has in-frame clones only and misses some. This sample carries 75,000 to 100,000 clones, 92% of them seen once, and the ten largest clones take around 0.15%. The source was unstimulated CD4+ T cells sorted from spleen or lymph node cells, collected before intestinal transplant. Source of these receptors: a human donor who received an intestinal transplant. The CDR3 runs from the conserved cysteine through the conserved F or W. Each record gives: clone size, D gene, J gene, V gene, CDR3 protein, CDR3 DNA. The D gene is left open where the match is weak. Only part of the rows carry a size: once, few, many, or a class if the clone is expanded.

clone size: NA; D gene: TRBD1; J gene: TRBJ2-1; V gene: TRBV12-5; CDR3 protein: CASGLVRQGRGIYNEQFF; CDR3 DNA: TGTGCTAGTGGTTTGGTAAGACAGGGGCGAGGGATATACAATGAGCAGTTCTTC
clone size: NA; D gene: TRBD2; J gene: TRBJ2-7; V gene: TRBV7-2; CDR3 protein: CASSLPGLAAAPPYEQYF; CDR3 DNA: TGTGCCAGCAGCTTACCGGGACTAGCGGCCGCCCCCCCCTACGAGCAGTACTTC
clone size: NA; D gene: NA; J gene: TRBJ1-1; V gene: TRBV6-1; CDR3 protein: CASSDTGTMNTEAFF; CDR3 DNA: TGTGCCAGCAGTGACACCGGGACTATGAACACTGAAGCTTTCTTT
clone size: NA; D gene: TRBD2; J gene: TRBJ2-5; V gene: TRBV4-3; CDR3 protein: CASSHTSGGNQETQYF; CDR3 DNA: TGCGCCAGCAGTCACACTAGCGGGGGGAACCAAGAGACCCAGTACTTC
clone size: NA; D gene: NA; J gene: TRBJ1-2; V gene: TRBV7-9; CDR3 protein: CASSFTGLGGYTF; CDR3 DNA: TGTGCCAGCAGCTTTACAGGGCTGGGGGGCTACACCTTC
clone size: NA; D gene: TRBD1; J gene: TRBJ2-1; V gene: TRBV6-5; CDR3 protein: CASSYDRGLSYNEQFF; CDR3 DNA: TGTGCCAGCAGTTACGACAGGGGCCTATCCTACAATGAGCAGTTCTTC
clone size: NA; D gene: NA; J gene: TRBJ1-1; V gene: TRBV19; CDR3 protein: CASSTPHRRGQNTEAFF; CDR3 DNA: TGTGCCAGTAGTACACCCCACAGGCGGGGTCAGAACACTGAAGCTTTCTTT
clone size: few; D gene: NA; J gene: TRBJ1-1; V gene: TRBV2; CDR3 protein: CASSEVGGTEAFF; CDR3 DNA: TGTGCCAGCAGTGAAGTGGGGGGCACTGAAGCTTTCTTT
clone size: NA; D gene: NA; J gene: TRBJ1-3; V gene: TRBV13; CDR3 protein: CASSFSRLAGNTIYF; CDR3 DNA: TGTGCCAGCAGCTTTAGTCGTTTGGCTGGAAACACCATATATTTT
clone size: NA; D gene: TRBD2; J gene: TRBJ2-7; V gene: TRBV13; CDR3 protein: CASSLRSGGPHYEQYF; CDR3 DNA: TGTGCCAGCAGCTTAAGGTCGGGAGGGCCGCACTACGAGCAGTACTTC
clone size: NA; D gene: TRBD1; J gene: TRBJ2-5; V gene: TRBV2; CDR3 protein: CASRPDQGEWTQYF; CDR3 DNA: TGTGCCAGCAGACCCGACCAGGGGGAATGGACCCAGTACTTC
clone size: once; D gene: NA; J gene: TRBJ2-3; V gene: TRBV5-1; CDR3 protein: CASSLQRTHTDTQYF; CDR3 DNA: TGCGCCAGCAGCTTGCAGCGGACCCACACAGATACGCAGTATTTT
clone size: NA; D gene: TRBD2; J gene: TRBJ2-7; V gene: TRBV11-2; CDR3 protein: CASSLLPTSGATSYEQYF; CDR3 DNA: TGTGCCAGCAGCTTATTGCCGACTAGCGGGGCGACCTCCTACGAGCAGTACTTC
clone size: NA; D gene: TRBD1; J gene: TRBJ2-7; V gene: TRBV4-3; CDR3 protein: CASSQDLGQGAYEQYF; CDR3 DNA: TGCGCCAGCAGCCAGGACCTTGGACAGGGGGCCTACGAGCAGTACTTC
clone size: NA; D gene: NA; J gene: TRBJ2-1; V gene: TRBV2; CDR3 protein: CASSDYTQGSNEQFF; CDR3 DNA: TGTGCCAGCAGTGATTATACGCAGGGTTCGAATGAGCAGTTCTTC
clone size: NA; D gene: TRBD1; J gene: TRBJ1-1; V gene: TRBV2; CDR3 protein: CANGRQGGTEAFF; CDR3 DNA: TGTGCCAACGGAAGACAGGGCGGCACTGAAGCTTTCTTT